The 22 T cell receptor beta chains below all came from one sample that was sequenced in a study of cytomegalovirus exposure and HLA in healthy donors. PCR was performed using 60 Vbeta and 13 Jbeta primers. The assay was immunoSEQ multiplex PCR, and TCRdb's table has in-frame clones only and misses some. The sample lists 150,000 to 200,000 clones; 80% were seen once. The material sequenced was PBMCs. The receptors were sampled from a woman aged 45-59 years in good health and CMV-seronegative.

The gene calls are TRBV7-2 and TRBJ2-4; D perhaps matches TRBD2 (5 bases). The ends were cut back, 1 base at V and 1 base at J, with 5 bases in the middle. The germline V gene encodes CDR1 SGHTA and CDR2 FQGNSA. The CDR3 totals 14 residues. CDR3 loop: CASSLGGAKNIQYF. CDR3 sequence (DNA): TGTGCCAGCAGCTTAGGCGGGGCCAAAAACATTCAGTACTTC.

The CDR3 loop is CSVGAFNEKLFF. In DNA, the CDR3 is TGCAGCGTTGGAGCATTTAATGAAAAACTGTTTTTT. The chain carries TRBV29-1 and TRBJ1-4; D is uncertain. The CDR3 is 12 residues long. Germline-derived CDR1 and CDR2 are SQVTM and ANQGSEA. The ends were cut back, 4 bases at V and 4 bases at J, with 7 bases in the middle.

CDR3 residues: CACNRDIADTQYF. The CDR3 bases are TGTGCCTGTAACAGGGATATTGCAGATACGCAGTATTTT. This chain uses TRBV30 with TRBJ2-3; tentative D call: TRBD1 (6 bases). From germline, CDR1 is GTSNPN and CDR2 SVGIG (reference sequence). CDR3 length: 13 amino acids. Deletions cut 6 bases from V and 4 bases from J, with 14 bases between.

This clone was seen more than once but under ten times. The junction departs from the called germline gene at one end, perhaps through a read error. The chain uses TRBV7-7 and TRBJ2-3, with D possibly TRBD2 on 5 matching bases. There are 15 residues in the CDR3. In germline, CDR1 is SSHAT, CDR2 FNYEAQ (reference sequence). The CDR3 here is CASSLSGSGTDTQYF. The CDR3 DNA reads as TGTGCTAGCAGCTTATCGGGGAGCGGCACAGATACGCAGTATTTT.

The V call is TRBV29-1, the J call TRBJ2-7; D is uncertain. This CDR3 is built from 11 residues. Germline values: CDR1 SQVTM, CDR2 ANQGSEA. V was cut by 2 bases and J by 3 bases, with 5 bases left in between. CDR3 nucleotides: TGCAGCGTTGAATCCGGCTACGAGCAGTACTTC. Its translation: CSVESGYEQYF.

In regard to this clone: The same CDR3 is also encoded by other DNA sequences in this sample. V gene TRBV28 combines with J gene TRBJ1-2; no firm D call. The CDR3 runs to 12 residues. The germline V gene has CDR1 MDHEN and CDR2 SYDVKM. Between the trimmed V and J ends, which lost 3 bases and 3 bases, there was a span of 5 bases. As DNA, the CDR3 is TGTGCCAGCAGTTTTCCCTACTATGGCTACACCTTC. Encoded protein: CASSFPYYGYTF.

V gene TRBV18 combines with J gene TRBJ2-7; 8 bases agree with TRBD1. Germline CDR1 and CDR2: KGHSH and LQKENI. The length of the CDR3 is 15 residues. With 3 bases clipped from V and 6 bases from J, the junction kept 10 bases outside the gene matches. The CDR3 DNA reads as TGTGCCAGCTCACCTACTCCTTCAACAGGGGGCGAGCAGTACTTC. This gives the protein CASSPTPSTGGEQYF.

The genes are TRBV29-1 and TRBJ2-4; the match to TRBD2 covers 7 bases. The CDR3 spans 13 residues. After removal of 2 bases from V and 5 bases from J, the junction contained 3 bases not matched to a gene. Germline values: CDR1 SQVTM, CDR2 ANQGSEA. CDR3 sequence reads: CSVELADQNIQYF. The CDR3 DNA reads TGCAGCGTTGAACTAGCGGATCAAAACATTCAGTACTTC.

The rearrangement links TRBV7-9 to TRBJ1-2, with TRBD1 identical over 9 bases. From germline, CDR1 is SEHNR and CDR2 FQNEAQ (reference sequence). V was pared by 1 base and J by 8 bases, with 5 bases of the junction left unmatched. The CDR3 covers 14 residues. This CDR3 is CASSLDNRGQGYTF. The DNA for the CDR3 is TGTGCCAGCAGCTTAGATAACAGGGGGCAAGGCTACACCTTC. The whole variable domain, filled in from reference TRBV7-9 and TRBJ1-2, reads DTGVSQNPRHKITKRGQNVTFRCDPISEHNRLYWYRQTLGQGPEFLTYFQNEAQLEKSRLLSDRFSAERPKGSFSTLEIQRTEQGDSAMYLCASSLDNRGQGYTFGSGTRLTVV.

This rearrangement joins TRBV5-6 to TRBJ1-5; D may be TRBD1 (5 bases). Trimming removed 1 base at V and 0 bases at J, with 17 bases between. The CDR3 is 18 amino acids. Germline CDR1 reads SGHDT; CDR2 reads YYEEEE. The CDR3 DNA is TGTGCCAGCAGCTTGTTTGGTAGGGGTGCTAATAGCAATCAGCCCCAGCATTTT. Protein product: CASSLFGRGANSNQPQHF.

This clone was picked up a small number of times. This sequence joins TRBV7-9 and TRBJ2-3; the D gene is possibly TRBD1 (6 bases). The CDR3 is 15 residues long. The germline gives CDR1 SEHNR, CDR2 FQNEAQ (reference sequence). Deletions cut 5 bases from V and 4 bases from J, with 16 bases between. The CDR3 loop is CASSRGSGVADTQYF. The DNA of the CDR3 is TGTGCCAGCAGCAGGGGGTCAGGGGTGGCAGATACGCAGTATTTT.

The J gene is TRBJ2-2, the V gene TRBV7-2; TRBD1 agrees at 8 bases. The CDR3 has 13 residues. Looked up from germline, CDR1 is SGHTA and CDR2 is FQGNSA. The ends lost 7 bases at V and 8 bases at J; junction bases unmatched: 6. CDR3 DNA sequence: TGTGCCAGCACCCACAGGGGGAAGGGGGAGCTGTTTTTT. It is translated as CASTHRGKGELFF.

A few counts support this clone. At one of its ends the junction is not consistent with the germline gene, which may arise from a read error. The V gene is TRBV5-4, the J gene TRBJ2-7, with 9 bases that match TRBD2. The CDR3 has 15 residues. Germline V CDR1 and CDR2: SGHNT, YYREEE (reference sequence). This CDR3 is CASSWFLAGSSEQYF. For the CDR3, the DNA is TGTGCCAGCAGCTGGTTTCTAGCGGGGTCCTCCGAGCAGTACTTC.

The rearrangement uses TRBV19 and TRBJ2-1; the D gene is possibly TRBD1 (5 bases). Trimming left V 3 bases short and J 3 bases short, with 15 bases between. Germline loops: CDR1 LNHDA, CDR2 SQIVND (reference sequence). This CDR3 is 16 amino acids long. The CDR3 DNA reads as TGTGCCAGTAGTATTTATCAGGGCGCCTTCTACAATGAGCAGTTCTTC. It specifies CASSIYQGAFYNEQFF.

The chain carries TRBV9 and TRBJ1-5, with TRBD1 identical over 7 bases. This CDR3 region has 14 residues. Germline CDR1 reads SGDLS; CDR2 reads YYNGEE. Unmatched junction bases numbered 6, after V lost 4 bases and J lost 5 bases. In DNA, the CDR3 is TGTGCCAGCAGCCCGACAGGGCTCCATCAGCCCCAGCATTTT. It codes for CASSPTGLHQPQHF.

V gene TRBV5-6 combines with J gene TRBJ2-3; weak D call: TRBD1 (5 bases). Germline V CDR1 and CDR2: SGHDT, YYEEEE. V lost 0 bases and J 2 bases, leaving 10 bases between the germline ends. The CDR3 runs 15 residues. The CDR3 DNA reads as TGTGCCAGCAGCTTGGTGGTCAGGGTCACAGATACGCAGTATTTT. Amino acid sequence: CASSLVVRVTDTQYF.

The V gene is TRBV27, the J gene TRBJ1-2, with D perhaps TRBD1 (6 bases). The germline gives CDR1 MNHEY, CDR2 SMNVEV (reference sequence). Trimming stripped 2 bases from V and 8 bases from J, with 12 bases between. This CDR3 is 13 amino acids long. CDR3 sequence reads: CASSLRSRGGYTF. DNA of the CDR3: TGTGCCAGCAGTTTACGCAGCAGGGGCGGCTACACCTTC.

This chain joins TRBV18 and TRBJ1-5; D perhaps matches TRBD1 (6 bases). Germline V gene lookup returns CDR1 KGHSH and CDR2 LQKENI. There are 13 residues in the CDR3. V was shortened by 3 bases and J by 10 bases, with 13 bases between the two germline ends. The CDR3 DNA is TGTGCCAGCTCACCGTCAGGGGAATTACCCCAGCATTTT. Its translation: CASSPSGELPQHF. Complete variable domain (other parts from reference TRBV18 and TRBJ1-5): NAGVMQNPRHLVRRRGQEARLRCSPMKGHSHVYWYRQLPEEGLKFMVYLQKENIIDESGMPKERFSAEFPKEGPSILRIQQVVRGDSAAYFCASSPSGELPQHFGDGTRLSIL.

This chain uses TRBV28 with TRBJ2-3; weak D call: TRBD2 (5 bases). The CDR3 is 15 amino acids. V lost 3 bases and J lost 0, with 10 bases in between. CDR1 MDHEN and CDR2 SYDVKM come from the germline V gene. In nucleotides, the CDR3 is TGTGCCAGCAGTTTTCGAGCGGTTAGCACAGATACGCAGTATTTT. Its protein is CASSFRAVSTDTQYF.

The V gene is TRBV2, the J gene TRBJ2-6; D perhaps matches TRBD1 (5 bases). The CDR3 has 13 amino acids. Trimming stripped 8 bases from V and 2 bases from J, with 7 bases between. Germline lookup yields CDR1 SNHLY and CDR2 FYNNEI. The CDR3 DNA follows: TGTGCCAGCGGGGCAACTGGGGCCAACGTCCTGACTTTC. Translating gives CASGATGANVLTF.

The chain is built from TRBV7-9 and TRBJ1-5; D uncertain. Germline V gives CDR1 SEHNR, CDR2 FQNEAQ (reference sequence). CDR3 size: 15 residues. With 3 bases removed from V and 4 bases from J, the gap between germline ends came to 13 bases. CDR3 amino acids: CASSLPGSENQPQHF. The CDR3 DNA sequence: TGTGCCAGCAGCTTGCCCGGTTCCGAAAATCAGCCCCAGCATTTT.

The chain employs TRBV13 and TRBJ2-3; D possibly corresponds to TRBD2 (6 bases). CDR3 size: 18 residues. Trimming pared 5 bases from V and 2 bases from J, leaving 23 bases between. Germline CDR1 and CDR2: PRHDT and FYEKMQ (reference sequence). As DNA, the CDR3 is TGTGCCAGCAGCGGAAGGGGACGTGGGACGGGGGTCACAGATACGCAGTATTTT. Protein product: CASSGRGRGTGVTDTQYF.